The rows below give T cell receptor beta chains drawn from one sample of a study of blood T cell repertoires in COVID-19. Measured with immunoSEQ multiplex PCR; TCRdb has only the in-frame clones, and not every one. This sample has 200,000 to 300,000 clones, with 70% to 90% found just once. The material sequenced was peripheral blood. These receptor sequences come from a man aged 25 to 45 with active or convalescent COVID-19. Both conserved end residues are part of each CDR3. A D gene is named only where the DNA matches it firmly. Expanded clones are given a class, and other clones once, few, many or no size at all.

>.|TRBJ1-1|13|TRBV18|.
CASSRAQNTEAFF
TGTGCCAGCTCACGGGCCCAGAACACTGAAGCTTTCTTT
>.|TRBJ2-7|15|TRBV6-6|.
CASSLRNLGTYEQYF
TGTGCCAGCAGTTTAAGAAATCTAGGCACCTACGAGCAGTACTTC
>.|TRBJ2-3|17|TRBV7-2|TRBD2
CASSLPAGGRATDTQYF
TGTGCCAGCAGCTTACCGGCGGGGGGGCGCGCCACAGATACGCAGTATTTT
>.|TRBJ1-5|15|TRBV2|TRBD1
CASSEDRGSNQPQHF
TGTGCCAGCAGTGAGGACAGGGGAAGCAATCAGCCCCAGCATTTT
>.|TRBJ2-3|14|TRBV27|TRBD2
CASRGLVVTDTQYF
TGTGCCAGCAGGGGACTAGTGGTAACAGATACGCAGTATTTT
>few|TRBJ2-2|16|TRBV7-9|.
CASSHREQGGGGELFF
TGTGCCAGCAGCCACCGAGAACAGGGTGGAGGCGGGGAGCTGTTTTTT
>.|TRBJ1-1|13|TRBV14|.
CASSQGSSSEAFF
TGTGCCAGCAGCCAAGGGAGTAGCTCTGAAGCTTTCTTT
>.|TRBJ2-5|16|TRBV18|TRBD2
CASSPTSGGYQETQYF
TGTGCCAGCTCACCGACTAGCGGGGGTTACCAAGAGACCCAGTACTTC
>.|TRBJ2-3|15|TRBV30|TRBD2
CAWSVLAGGTDTQYF
TGTGCCTGGAGTGTATTAGCGGGGGGGACAGATACGCAGTATTTT
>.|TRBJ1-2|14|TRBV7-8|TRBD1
CASSLGQGAYGYTF
TGTGCCAGCAGCTTAGGACAGGGGGCCTATGGCTACACCTTC
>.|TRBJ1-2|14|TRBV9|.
CASSTAGGVSGYTF
TGTGCCAGCAGCACAGCTGGCGGGGTTAGTGGCTACACCTTC
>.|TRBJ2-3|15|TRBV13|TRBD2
CATSTSGGAGDTQYF
TGTGCCACCTCAACTAGCGGGGGGGCGGGTGATACGCAGTATTTT
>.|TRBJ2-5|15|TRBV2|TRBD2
CASSRLAGPEETQYF
TGTGCCAGCAGCAGACTAGCGGGGCCAGAAGAGACCCAGTACTTC
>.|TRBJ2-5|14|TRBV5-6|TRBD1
CASSLVTGRETQYF
TGTGCCAGCAGCTTGGTGACAGGGAGAGAGACCCAGTACTTC
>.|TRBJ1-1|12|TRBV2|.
CASMTGNTEAFF
TGTGCTTCCATGACAGGGAACACTGAAGCTTTCTTT
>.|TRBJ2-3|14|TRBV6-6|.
CASSYIPPADTQYF
TGTGCCAGCAGTTACATTCCCCCCGCAGATACGCAGTATTTT
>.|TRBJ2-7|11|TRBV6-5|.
CASSPGFEQYF
TGTGCCAGCAGTCCAGGGTTCGAGCAGTACTTC
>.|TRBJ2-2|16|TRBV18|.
CASSPQRQGASGELFF
TGTGCCAGCTCACCACAGAGACAAGGGGCTAGCGGGGAGCTGTTTTTT
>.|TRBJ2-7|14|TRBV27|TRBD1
CASRSRQGLNEQYF
TGTGCCAGCAGGTCTCGACAGGGTTTGAACGAGCAGTACTTC